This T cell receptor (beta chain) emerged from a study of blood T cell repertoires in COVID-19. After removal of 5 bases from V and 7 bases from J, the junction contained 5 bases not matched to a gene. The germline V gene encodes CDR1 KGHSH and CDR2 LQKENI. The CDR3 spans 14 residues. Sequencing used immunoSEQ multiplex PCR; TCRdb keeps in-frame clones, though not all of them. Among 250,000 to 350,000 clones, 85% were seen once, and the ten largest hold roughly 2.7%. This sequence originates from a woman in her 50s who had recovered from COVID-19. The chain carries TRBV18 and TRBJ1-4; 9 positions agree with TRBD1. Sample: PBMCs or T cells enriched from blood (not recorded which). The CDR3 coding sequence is TGTGCCAGCTCAACTGACAGGGGGACTGAAAAACTGTTTTTT. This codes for CASSTDRGTEKLFF.